A selection of T cell receptor beta chains follows, all from one sample in a study of early T cells in non-severe SARS-CoV-2 infection. Via MiXCR, TCRdb re-called the 5' RACE reads, giving one row per CDR3 protein. Seen here are 20,000 to 30,000 distinct CDR3 sequences, roughly 4% observed once, and the top ten hold 10%. Sequencing was carried out using whole blood. Receptors originate from an adult who was a healthcare worker with PCR-confirmed SARS-CoV-2 infection or an uninfected control (not recorded which). The conserved cysteine and the conserved F or W are not part of the CDR3 here.

j_call	v_call	cdr3_aa
TRBJ2-1	TRBV20-1	SARPLWSSGVTGGSYNEQF
TRBJ2-1	TRBV29-1	SARSRGVNNEQF
TRBJ2-5	TRBV28	ASQTGGTRKTQY
TRBJ1-4	TRBV6-6	ASRRYAGNEKLF
TRBJ2-7	TRBV19	ASSILSGTSYEQY
TRBJ2-1	TRBV11-2	ASSLGLGSGYNEQF
TRBJ2-2	TRBV9	ASSVKAGDTGELF
TRBJ2-3	TRBV11-1	ASSPGTRDTQY
TRBJ2-1	TRBV14	ASSQDLLAEQF
TRBJ2-1	TRBV24-1	ATSGGQFSYNEQF
TRBJ2-6	TRBV29-1	SVEDRQSGTGANVLT
TRBJ2-5	TRBV7-8	ASSYGQGGLETQY
TRBJ2-7	TRBV18	ASSPGTSGYEQY
TRBJ1-6	TRBV20-1	SARDRGARNSPLH
TRBJ2-1	TRBV6-2/TRBV6-3	ASSYRYREKSTEQF
TRBJ1-1	TRBV7-3	ASSLDIIGGTEAF
TRBJ1-2	TRBV19	ASSTDGQNGYT
TRBJ2-1	TRBV10-1	ASTSGGQGPNEQF
TRBJ2-5	TRBV11-2	AGAVAGFGETQY
TRBJ2-3	TRBV29-1	SVEERPRDTQY
TRBJ2-7	TRBV5-4	ASSFVAAAEQY
TRBJ2-1	TRBV19	ASSAQGGSYNEQF
TRBJ2-2	TRBV29-1	SVGETGELF
TRBJ2-6	TRBV19	ASSIGTRTSGANVLT
TRBJ2-3	TRBV12-3/TRBV12-4	ASKEFSTDTQY
TRBJ2-2	TRBV3-1	ASSLQGGKLSAGELF
TRBJ1-2	TRBV29-1	SVDPTGAYGYT
TRBJ1-5	TRBV7-2	ASSSGQGKPQH
TRBJ2-7	TRBV11-2	ASNRGGTDEQY
TRBJ1-5	TRBV20-1	SARAWTGSNQPQH
TRBJ2-1	TRBV28	ASRADSARGNEQF
TRBJ2-5	TRBV7-2	ASSLRRETQY
TRBJ2-1	TRBV5-1	ASARPAPGLHNEQF
TRBJ2-7	TRBV4-1	ASSQDPREQY
TRBJ1-1	TRBV7-8	ASSLAARVGTEAF
TRBJ2-1	TRBV14	ASSQRLDRDEQF
TRBJ2-2	TRBV7-3	ASSLGTGVNTGELF
TRBJ2-1	TRBV12-3/TRBV12-4	ASSSLNSGRASNEQF